This TCR beta chain appears in the sequencing data of a study of response to subunit inactivated influenza vaccine. TCRdb processed the RT-PCR reads anew with MiXCR; each CDR3 protein has one entry. The sample carries roughly 710,000 distinct CDR3 sequences, 14% recorded once. Per the germline V gene, CDR1 is MNHNS and CDR2 is SASEGT. The CDR3 has 14 amino acids. Unmatched junction bases numbered 7, after V lost 11 bases and J lost 0 bases. General study results and limits: Authors suggested that a seasonal influenza vaccination recruits few new T cells each time.

For this clonotype: As yet, its antigen is unknown.

This rearrangement joins TRBV6-1 to TRBJ2-3; TRBD2 matches 8 bases. The sequenced sample was PBMCs from blood, obtained less than 15 days before vaccination. The sequence was obtained from a man in his fifties who received an inactivated influenza vaccine. CDR3 DNA sequence: TGTGCCGCCCAACCTAGCGGGAGCACAGATACGCAGTATTTT. It codes for CAAQPSGSTDTQYF.